Shown below are 9 T cell receptor beta chains from a single sample sequenced in a study of OX40 agonist ivuxolimab in advanced cancers. Receptor amplification or capture employed the immunoSEQ multiplex PCR assay. TCRdb's version of the immuneACCESS table is confined to in-frame rearrangements and falls short of the full clone set. An unresolved V gene accounts for under half of the shortfall where checked; the remainder is of unknown origin. For this sample the table gives 35,000 to 40,000 clones, of which roughly 80% were detected only once. Roughly 39% of the sample belongs to the ten largest clones. Here the sequenced sample was CD4+ or CD8+ T cells sorted from blood, taken in a trial of the OX40 agonist ivuxolimab. These TCRs come from an adult with an advanced solid tumor such as melanoma, head and neck, liver or kidney cancer.

The chain uses TRBV2 and TRBJ1-6, with D possibly matching TRBD1 (5 bases). With 6 bases removed from V and 0 bases from J, the gap between germline ends came to 9 bases. Germline V CDR1 and CDR2: SNHLY, FYNNEI. The CDR3 is made up of 15 amino acids. The CDR3 DNA sequence: TGTGCCAGCAGGGGGGGGAGCTCCTATAATTCACCCCTCCACTTT. It is translated as CASRGGSSYNSPLHF.

This clone has a handful of counts. The chain couples TRBV5-1 to TRBJ2-1; 11 bases line up with TRBD2. The junction had 8 bases not matched to a gene; V was cut back by 4 bases and J by 8 bases. The CDR3 consists of 15 residues. Germline CDR1 reads SGHRS; CDR2 reads YFSETQ. CDR3 loop: CASSASSGRSYEQFF. CDR3 sequence (DNA): TGCGCCAGCAGCGCCTCTAGCGGGAGGAGCTATGAGCAGTTCTTC.

V gene TRBV7-8 combines with J gene TRBJ2-1, with D perhaps TRBD1 or TRBD2 (5 bases each). Trimming took 2 bases from V and 7 from J, leaving 9 bases between them. Germline lookup yields CDR1 SGHVS and CDR2 FQNEAQ. The CDR3 is made up of 13 amino acids. The DNA for the CDR3 is TGTGCCAGCAGCTTAAATTGGGGGAATGAGCAGTTCTTC. This translates into CASSLNWGNEQFF.

In its sample, this clone ranks as medium-sized (0.01 to 0.1%). The rearrangement links TRBV2 to TRBJ2-7, with 10 bases fitting TRBD1. Germline CDR1 is SNHLY and CDR2 is FYNNEI. CDR3 length: 15 amino acids. Trimming removed 2 bases from V and 5 bases from J; junction bases left unmatched: 6. The DNA for the CDR3 is TGTGCCAGCAGTGAACCTGGGACAGGGGACCACGAGCAGTACTTC. Translated: CASSEPGTGDHEQYF.

The genes are TRBV2 and TRBJ1-2; D is undetermined. This CDR3 region has 15 residues. V lost 6 bases to trimming and J lost 5 bases, with 19 bases between them. Germline-derived CDR1 and CDR2 are SNHLY and FYNNEI. CDR3 DNA: TGTGCCAGCAGATCGACTAGCGGAGACCTATATGGCTACACCTTC. This gives the protein CASRSTSGDLYGYTF.

The rearrangement links TRBV5-4 to TRBJ1-4; 9 nucleotides align to TRBD1. This CDR3 contains 14 residues. With V trimmed by 4 bases and J by 6 bases, 4 bases remained unmatched. Germline loops: CDR1 SGHNT, CDR2 YYREEE (reference sequence). CDR3: CASSATGGDEKLFF. The CDR3 DNA reads TGTGCCAGCAGCGCGACAGGGGGGGATGAAAAACTGTTTTTT.

The chain recombines TRBV7-9 with TRBJ2-3; tentative D call: TRBD2 (7 bases). The CDR3 has 15 amino acids. CDR1 is SEHNR, CDR2 FQNEAQ, per germline (reference sequence). V was cut by 1 base and J by 1 base, with 9 bases left in between. CDR3: CASSLGGGGTDTQYF. Written as DNA, the CDR3 is TGTGCCAGCAGCTTAGGGGGGGGCGGCACAGATACGCAGTATTTT.

V is TRBV6-6 and J is TRBJ1-5; 9 nucleotides agree with TRBD1. Trimming took 8 bases from V and 4 from J; bases not matched to a gene: 3. Germline V lookup: CDR1 MNHNY, CDR2 SVGAGI (reference sequence). The CDR3 extends over 13 amino acids. The CDR3: CASSDRGNQPQHF. DNA for the CDR3: TGTGCCAGCTCGGACAGGGGTAATCAGCCCCAGCATTTT.

J is TRBJ2-1 and V is TRBV5-5; TRBD1 matches at 7 bases. The CDR3 loop spans 16 amino acids. Trimming removed 4 bases from V and 1 base from J; junction bases left unmatched: 8. Germline values: CDR1 SGHKS, CDR2 YYEKEE (reference sequence). CDR3 nucleotides: TGTGCCAGCAGCACTCAACAGGGGCGGTCCTACAATGAGCAGTTCTTC. Protein product: CASSTQQGRSYNEQFF.